Listed below are T cell receptor beta chains from one sample, sequenced in a study of Graves' ophthalmopathy and Graves' hyperthyroidism. TCRdb reprocessed the multiplex PCR reads via MiXCR and lists one record per CDR3 protein. The profile shows around 590,000 distinct CDR3 sequences, 39% of them singletons. Sequencing used peripheral blood or thyroid tissue (not recorded which). The source is an adult man with Graves' hyperthyroidism. Both conserved end residues are part of each CDR3. D genes are given only for firm matches.

v_call: TRBV29-1; j_call: TRBJ2-5; cdr3_length: 15; d_call: TRBD2; cdr3_aa: CSVAGLAGRQETQYF
v_call: TRBV6-5; j_call: TRBJ1-1; cdr3_length: 15; d_call: -; cdr3_aa: CASKRESRDGTEAFF
v_call: TRBV7-9; j_call: TRBJ2-7; cdr3_length: 13; d_call: -; cdr3_aa: CASSPGPPYEQYF
v_call: TRBV12-3/TRBV12-4; j_call: TRBJ2-5; cdr3_length: 13; d_call: -; cdr3_aa: CASSLDMGATQCF
v_call: TRBV20-1; j_call: TRBJ2-6; cdr3_length: 16; d_call: -; cdr3_aa: CSARGPANSGANVLTF
v_call: TRBV6-6; j_call: TRBJ1-5; cdr3_length: 16; d_call: TRBD1; cdr3_aa: CASSPGQGIGNQPQHF
v_call: TRBV27; j_call: TRBJ1-1; cdr3_length: 14; d_call: -; cdr3_aa: CASSFDPGGSEAFF
v_call: TRBV12-3/TRBV12-4; j_call: TRBJ1-3; cdr3_length: 16; d_call: TRBD1; cdr3_aa: CASSSSGQPRGGTIYF
v_call: TRBV2; j_call: TRBJ2-5; cdr3_length: 16; d_call: -; cdr3_aa: CASSGLTGDYNETQYF
v_call: TRBV29-1; j_call: TRBJ2-5; cdr3_length: 12; d_call: TRBD1; cdr3_aa: CSADRGQETQYF
v_call: TRBV12-3/TRBV12-4; j_call: TRBJ1-5; cdr3_length: 17; d_call: TRBD1; cdr3_aa: CASSQEGQGNGNQPQHF
v_call: TRBV10-3; j_call: TRBJ2-7; cdr3_length: 14; d_call: TRBD2; cdr3_aa: CAISNGLAGYEQYF
v_call: TRBV30; j_call: TRBJ2-6; cdr3_length: 14; d_call: -; cdr3_aa: CAWSGSSGANVLTF
v_call: TRBV7-3; j_call: TRBJ2-3; cdr3_length: 16; d_call: TRBD2; cdr3_aa: CASSLDSGRRTDTQYF
v_call: TRBV15; j_call: TRBJ2-3; cdr3_length: 13; d_call: -; cdr3_aa: CATSLGWTDTQYF
v_call: TRBV7-3; j_call: TRBJ2-5; cdr3_length: 13; d_call: -; cdr3_aa: CASSKQGSDTQYF
v_call: TRBV5-8; j_call: TRBJ1-1; cdr3_length: 15; d_call: TRBD1; cdr3_aa: CASSPPQGMNTEAFF
v_call: TRBV18; j_call: TRBJ1-1; cdr3_length: 11; d_call: -; cdr3_aa: CASSRFSEAFF
v_call: TRBV5-1; j_call: TRBJ1-2; cdr3_length: 12; d_call: -; cdr3_aa: CASSFVGDGYTF
v_call: TRBV10-2; j_call: TRBJ2-7; cdr3_length: 15; d_call: -; cdr3_aa: CAIKKVARNSYEQYF
v_call: TRBV6-5; j_call: TRBJ1-2; cdr3_length: 14; d_call: TRBD1; cdr3_aa: CASSRDRGNYGYTF
v_call: TRBV29-1; j_call: TRBJ2-2; cdr3_length: 14; d_call: TRBD1; cdr3_aa: CSVLQGVDTGELFF
v_call: TRBV12-3/TRBV12-4; j_call: TRBJ1-5; cdr3_length: 14; d_call: -; cdr3_aa: CASSRTFTNQPQHF
v_call: TRBV9; j_call: TRBJ1-5; cdr3_length: 15; d_call: -; cdr3_aa: CASSVAGMSDQPQHF
v_call: TRBV29-1; j_call: TRBJ1-1; cdr3_length: 12; d_call: -; cdr3_aa: CSVVGVNTEAFF
v_call: TRBV7-7; j_call: TRBJ2-1; cdr3_length: 16; d_call: TRBD2; cdr3_aa: CASSLGASGGYNEQFF
v_call: TRBV7-8; j_call: TRBJ1-5; cdr3_length: 16; d_call: -; cdr3_aa: CASSLDRTGSDQPQHF
v_call: TRBV6-5; j_call: TRBJ2-7; cdr3_length: 16; d_call: -; cdr3_aa: CASSRQGSGGSDEQYF
v_call: TRBV2; j_call: TRBJ2-3; cdr3_length: 14; d_call: -; cdr3_aa: CASSEEVFTDTQYF
v_call: TRBV7-8; j_call: TRBJ2-2; cdr3_length: 16; d_call: TRBD2; cdr3_aa: CASSLGLAGGSGELFF
v_call: TRBV10-3; j_call: TRBJ1-4; cdr3_length: 16; d_call: -; cdr3_aa: CAISESGTLRDEKLFF
v_call: TRBV2; j_call: TRBJ1-5; cdr3_length: 14; d_call: TRBD1; cdr3_aa: CASSATGGNLPQHF
v_call: TRBV7-3; j_call: TRBJ2-3; cdr3_length: 16; d_call: TRBD2; cdr3_aa: CASSLAGGSVTDTQYF
v_call: TRBV10-3; j_call: TRBJ1-2; cdr3_length: 15; d_call: TRBD1; cdr3_aa: CATRESTGYVYGYTF
v_call: TRBV15; j_call: TRBJ2-3; cdr3_length: 14; d_call: -; cdr3_aa: CATSRGQGTDTQYF
v_call: TRBV28; j_call: TRBJ1-1; cdr3_length: 17; d_call: -; cdr3_aa: CASSLSTSMDRNTEAFF
v_call: TRBV5-6; j_call: TRBJ1-3; cdr3_length: 16; d_call: -; cdr3_aa: CASRRGTVRAGNTIYF
v_call: TRBV9; j_call: TRBJ1-1; cdr3_length: 12; d_call: -; cdr3_aa: CASSPGPTEAFF
v_call: TRBV11-2; j_call: TRBJ2-7; cdr3_length: 15; d_call: TRBD1; cdr3_aa: CASSPQRDRATQQYF
v_call: TRBV29-1; j_call: TRBJ2-7; cdr3_length: 15; d_call: TRBD2; cdr3_aa: CSVIGTSGSSYEQYF
v_call: TRBV7-2; j_call: TRBJ2-7; cdr3_length: 15; d_call: -; cdr3_aa: CASSLVGRASYEQYF
v_call: TRBV29-1; j_call: TRBJ2-5; cdr3_length: 16; d_call: TRBD1; cdr3_aa: CSVEYWGQEGRETQYF
v_call: TRBV19; j_call: TRBJ1-5; cdr3_length: 10; d_call: -; cdr3_aa: CAMGDQPQHF
v_call: TRBV14; j_call: TRBJ1-2; cdr3_length: 13; d_call: -; cdr3_aa: CASSPTLFRGYTF
v_call: TRBV18; j_call: TRBJ1-1; cdr3_length: 15; d_call: TRBD1; cdr3_aa: CASSPGQGAMGEAFF
v_call: TRBV27; j_call: TRBJ1-6; cdr3_length: 14; d_call: -; cdr3_aa: CASSLFGNNSPLHF
v_call: TRBV6-1; j_call: TRBJ1-1; cdr3_length: 15; d_call: -; cdr3_aa: CASSEFEGPRTEAFF
v_call: TRBV10-2; j_call: TRBJ2-7; cdr3_length: 17; d_call: -; cdr3_aa: CASREPLTGLSSYEQYF
v_call: TRBV4-2; j_call: TRBJ2-7; cdr3_length: 15; d_call: TRBD1; cdr3_aa: CASSQEGQGTYEQYF
v_call: TRBV10-1; j_call: TRBJ2-5; cdr3_length: 13; d_call: -; cdr3_aa: CASTRGLSRIQYF
v_call: TRBV10-3; j_call: TRBJ2-7; cdr3_length: 13; d_call: -; cdr3_aa: CATVDGGVHEQYF
v_call: TRBV9; j_call: TRBJ2-7; cdr3_length: 15; d_call: -; cdr3_aa: CASSTNQGGLNEQYF
v_call: TRBV10-1; j_call: TRBJ2-7; cdr3_length: 16; d_call: TRBD2; cdr3_aa: CASSESLGLAGDEQYF
v_call: TRBV14; j_call: TRBJ2-5; cdr3_length: 17; d_call: TRBD2; cdr3_aa: CASSQDRLAAVQETQYF